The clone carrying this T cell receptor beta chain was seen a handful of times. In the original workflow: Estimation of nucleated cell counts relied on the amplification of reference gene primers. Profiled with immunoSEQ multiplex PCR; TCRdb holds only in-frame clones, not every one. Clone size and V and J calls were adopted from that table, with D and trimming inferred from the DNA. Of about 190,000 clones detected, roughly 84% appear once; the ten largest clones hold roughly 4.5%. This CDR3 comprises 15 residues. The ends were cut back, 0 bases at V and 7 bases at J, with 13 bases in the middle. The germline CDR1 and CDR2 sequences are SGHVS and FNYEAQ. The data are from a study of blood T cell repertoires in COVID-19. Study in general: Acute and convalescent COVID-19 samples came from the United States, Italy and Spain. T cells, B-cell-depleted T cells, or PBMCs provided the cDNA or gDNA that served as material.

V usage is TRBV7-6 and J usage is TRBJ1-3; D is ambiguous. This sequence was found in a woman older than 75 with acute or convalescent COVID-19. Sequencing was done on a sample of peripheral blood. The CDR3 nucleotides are TGTGCCAGCAGCTTAGCGCGGGCAGGTGGTAACACCATATATTTT. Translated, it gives CASSLARAGGNTIYF.